This T cell receptor beta chain was documented in a study of OX40 agonist ivuxolimab in advanced cancers. Across the whole study: Ivuxolimab, which is an agonistic anti-OX40 (CD134) antibody, was administered to the patients. Overall study findings and caveats: The study found that CD8+ T cells averaged more expanded clones than CD4+.

Per germline, CDR1 LNHDA and CDR2 SQIVND (reference sequence). The CDR3 covers 13 residues. Losses at the gene ends were 5 bases for V and 6 bases for J; bases not matched to a gene: 5. TCRdb's table, derived via immunoSEQ multiplex PCR, lists solely in-frame clones and lacks some. The top ten clones hold about 0.5% of a sample with fewer than 100,000 clones, around 90% of them seen once. With regard to this clone: Its antigen remains unidentified.

The receptor comes from an adult with an advanced solid tumor such as melanoma, head and neck, liver or kidney cancer. The chain couples TRBV19 to TRBJ1-1; 8 nucleotides match TRBD1. Sequenced material: CD4+ or CD8+ T cells sorted from blood, taken in a trial of the OX40 agonist ivuxolimab. CDR3 sequence reads: CASSSRQGSEAFF. CDR3 coding DNA: TGTGCCAGTAGTTCTCGACAGGGGTCTGAAGCTTTCTTT. Full variable domain (outside the CDR3, taken from reference TRBV19 and TRBJ1-1): DGGITQSPKYLFRKEGQNVTLSCEQNLNHDAMYWYRQDPGQGLRLIYYSQIVNDFQKGDIAEGYSVSREKKESFPLTVTSAQKNPTAFYLCASSSRQGSEAFFGQGTRLTVV.